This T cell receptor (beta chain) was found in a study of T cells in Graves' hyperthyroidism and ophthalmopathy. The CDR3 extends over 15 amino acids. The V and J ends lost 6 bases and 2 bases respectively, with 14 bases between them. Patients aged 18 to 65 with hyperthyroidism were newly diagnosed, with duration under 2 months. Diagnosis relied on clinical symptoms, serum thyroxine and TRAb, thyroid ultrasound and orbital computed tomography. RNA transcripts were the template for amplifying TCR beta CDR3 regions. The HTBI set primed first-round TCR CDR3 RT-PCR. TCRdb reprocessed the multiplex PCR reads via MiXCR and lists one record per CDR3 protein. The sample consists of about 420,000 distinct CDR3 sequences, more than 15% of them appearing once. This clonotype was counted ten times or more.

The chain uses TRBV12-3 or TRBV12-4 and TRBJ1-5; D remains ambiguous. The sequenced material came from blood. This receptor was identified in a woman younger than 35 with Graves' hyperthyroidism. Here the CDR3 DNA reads TGTGCCAGCAGCCTACGCCGACTACGCAATCAGCCCCAGCATTTT. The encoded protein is CASSLRRLRNQPQHF.